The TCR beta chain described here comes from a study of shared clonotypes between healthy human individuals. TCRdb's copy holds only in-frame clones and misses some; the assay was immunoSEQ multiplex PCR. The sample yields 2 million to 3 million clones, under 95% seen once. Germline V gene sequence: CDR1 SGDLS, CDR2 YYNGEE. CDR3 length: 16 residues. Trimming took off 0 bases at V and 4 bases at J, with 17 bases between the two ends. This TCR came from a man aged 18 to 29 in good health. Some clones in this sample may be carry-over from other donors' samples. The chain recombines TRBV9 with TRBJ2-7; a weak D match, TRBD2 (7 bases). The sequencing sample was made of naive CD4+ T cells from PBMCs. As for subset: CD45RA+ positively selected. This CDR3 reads CASSVGGRGTPYEQYF. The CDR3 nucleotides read TGTGCCAGCAGCGTAGGCGGGCGGGGGACACCTTACGAGCAGTACTTC.